The 26 T cell receptor beta chains reported below all come from one sample, sequenced in a study of regulatory T cells in long-lasting Graves disease. CDR3-region Arm-PCR and iRepertoire HTBI primers produced the TCR beta libraries. TCRdb reprocessed the multiplex PCR reads with MiXCR, giving one entry per CDR3 protein. The table shows about 240,000 distinct CDR3 sequences, with around 20% occurring only once. As to time point: newly diagnosed GD, antithyroid drugs for less than 3 months. RNA isolated from PBMCs was used to make the TCR library. The sequencing here drew on peripheral blood mononuclear cells (PBMCs), taken at new diagnosis, from a patient treated with antithyroid drugs. The receptors were gathered from a female donor with Graves disease.

The J gene is TRBJ1-6, the V gene TRBV20-1, with D perhaps TRBD1 (5 bases). In germline, CDR1 is DFQATT, CDR2 SNEGSKA (reference sequence). This CDR3 has 13 amino acids. V lost 1 base to trimming and J lost 8 bases, with 9 bases between them. The CDR3 reads CSARGQGDSPLHF. The DNA of the CDR3 is TGCAGTGCTAGAGGGCAGGGCGATTCACCCCTCCACTTT.

On this clonotype: It differs at one base from a far larger clone, so likely a read error. The chain carries TRBV2 and TRBJ2-1; D is undetermined. The tail of the sequence fits TRBJ2-5 better, so the J call may be wrong. Germline V gene sequence: CDR1 SNHLY, CDR2 FYNNEI. The CDR3 totals 17 residues. The chain's CDR3 is CACSEAPGGARYGTQYF. CDR3 nucleotide sequence: TGTGCCTGCAGTGAAGCCCCCGGCGGAGCACGATACGGGACCCAGTACTTC.

This chain links TRBV28 with TRBJ1-1; D ambiguous. Looked up from germline, CDR1 is MDHEN and CDR2 is SYDVKM. V lost 2 bases and J 6 bases, leaving 25 bases between the germline ends. CDR3 length equals 18 residues. The CDR3 protein is CASSLPLTGPSLRAEAFF. The CDR3, as DNA: TGTGCCAGCAGTTTACCCCTAACCGGGCCAAGCCTTCGGGCTGAAGCTTTCTTT. Full variable domain (missing parts from reference TRBV28 and TRBJ1-1): DVKVTQSSRYLVKRTGEKVFLECVQDMDHENMFWYRQDPGLGLRLIYFSYDVKMKEKGDIPEGYSVSREKKERFSLILESASTNQTSMYLCASSLPLTGPSLRAEAFFGQGTRLTVV.

This clonotype has only a few counts. This sequence joins TRBV6-1 and TRBJ2-7; 11 bases align to TRBD2. The germline gives CDR1 MNHNS, CDR2 SASEGT. Unmatched junction bases numbered 3, after V lost 5 bases and J lost 3 bases. The CDR3 totals 14 residues. The CDR3 DNA follows: TGTGCCAGCAGTACCACTAGCGGGGGCTACGAGCAGTACTTC. Protein: CASSTTSGGYEQYF.

In its sample, this clonotype was seen many times. This rearrangement joins TRBV7-2 to TRBJ2-3, with D perhaps TRBD1 (6 bases). Trimming left V 5 bases short and J 2 bases short, with 8 bases between. This CDR3 has 13 amino acids. Germline V gene lookup returns CDR1 SGHTA and CDR2 FQGNSA. The CDR3 DNA reads TGTGCCAGCAGCGGGGGACACACAGATACGCAGTATTTT. This sequence encodes CASSGGHTDTQYF.

This clonotype was observed a few times. CDR3 residues: CASSYSGTVGYTF. Here the CDR3 DNA reads TGTGCCAGCAGTTACTCTGGGACGGTCGGCTACACCTTC. The genes are TRBV6-2 or TRBV6-3 and TRBJ1-2; possibly TRBD1 for D (5 bases). The CDR3 sequence is 13 residues long. Germline V gene sequence: CDR1 MNHEY, CDR2 SVGEGT. V was pared by 0 bases and J by 8 bases, with 10 bases between.

The gene calls are TRBV7-9 and TRBJ2-5; D unresolved. This CDR3 spans 15 amino acids. Per germline, CDR1 SEHNR and CDR2 FQNEAQ (reference sequence). Deletions cut 1 base from V and 2 bases from J, with 11 bases between. CDR3: CASSLEMGFQETQYF. The CDR3 DNA follows: TGTGCCAGCAGCTTAGAGATGGGGTTTCAAGAGACCCAGTACTTC.

A few counts support this clonotype. The V call is TRBV12-3 or TRBV12-4, the J call TRBJ1-2; possibly TRBD1 for D (6 bases). V shed 2 bases and J shed 4 bases, with 8 bases lying between them. The CDR3 totals 13 residues. The chain's CDR3 is CASSLKGGYGYTF. CDR3 DNA sequence: TGTGCCAGCAGTTTAAAGGGGGGCTATGGCTACACCTTC.

This clonotype was counted many times. The V call is TRBV25-1, the J call TRBJ1-2, with 12 bases fitting TRBD1. CDR1 is MGHDK, CDR2 SYGVNS, per germline. The CDR3 consists of 15 residues. The V gene end was trimmed by 6 bases and the J gene end by 8 bases; junction bases not matched to a gene: 10. CDR3 DNA: TGTGCCAGCAGGCCCCCGGGACAGGGGGCTGGGGGCTACACCTTC. Its translation is CASRPPGQGAGGYTF.

As regards this clonotype: Since a far larger clone is one base different, this is likely a read error. V gene TRBV5-1 combines with J gene TRBJ2-3; D gene ambiguous. Germline V gene data show CDR1 as SGHRS and CDR2 as YFSETQ. The length of the CDR3 is 11 residues. The CDR3 DNA follows: TGTGCCAGCAGCTTATTGAATTCGCAGTATTTT. It codes for CASSLLNSQYF.

The chain links TRBV19 to TRBJ1-4, with D possibly being TRBD1 (6 bases). This CDR3 is built from 14 residues. Germline values: CDR1 LNHDA, CDR2 SQIVND (reference sequence). Trimming stripped 3 bases from V and 1 base from J, with 6 bases between. This chain's CDR3 is CASSIRGTNEKLFF. The CDR3 DNA sequence: TGTGCCAGTAGTATCAGGGGAACTAATGAAAAACTGTTTTTT. The full variable domain, with the rest looked up from reference TRBV19 and TRBJ1-4, is DGGITQSPKYLFRKEGQNVTLSCEQNLNHDAMYWYRQDPGQGLRLIYYSQIVNDFQKGDIAEGYSVSREKKESFPLTVTSAQKNPTAFYLCASSIRGTNEKLFFGSGTQLSVL.

The table lists this clonotype with many counts. CDR3 DNA sequence: TGTGCCACCAGTGATTCCGGCGGCCAAGAGACCCAGTACTTC. Its translation is CATSDSGGQETQYF. V and J are TRBV24-1 and TRBJ2-5; D gene uncertain. V was shortened by 2 bases and J by 1 base, with 7 bases between the two germline ends. Germline values: CDR1 KGHDR, CDR2 SFDVKD. The CDR3 has 14 residues.

This clonotype occurred many times. The chain carries TRBV13 and TRBJ1-5; no firm D call. This CDR3 is 15 amino acids long. In germline, CDR1 is PRHDT, CDR2 FYEKMQ (reference sequence). V was cut by 0 bases and J by 6 bases, with 12 bases left in between. CDR3 sequence reads: CASSLGPLSTQPQHF. The CDR3, as DNA: TGTGCCAGCAGCTTAGGACCCTTATCGACTCAGCCCCAGCATTTT.

This clonotype was found many times. The chain recombines TRBV18 with TRBJ2-5; D call uncertain. In germline, CDR1 is KGHSH, CDR2 LQKENI. The CDR3 loop spans 16 amino acids. V was pared by 3 bases and J by 2 bases, with 16 bases between. The CDR3, as DNA: TGTGCCAGCTCACCTCCCTCTCGGAATTTTCAAGAGACCCAGTACTTC. It codes for CASSPPSRNFQETQYF.

This clonotype came up many times. The V call is TRBV11-2, the J call TRBJ2-5, with 12 bases that match TRBD2. The CDR3 covers 16 residues. After removal of 6 bases from V and 5 bases from J, the junction contained 10 bases not matched to a gene. CDR1 is SGHAT, CDR2 FQNNGV, per germline. The CDR3 bases are TGTGCCAGCAGTCCTGGGGCTAGCGGGGGGGTTGAGACCCAGTACTTC. Translated, it gives CASSPGASGGVETQYF.

This clonotype was found a few times. V gene TRBV20-1 combines with J gene TRBJ2-1; 12 bases fit TRBD2. Germline V lookup: CDR1 DFQATT, CDR2 SNEGSKA (reference sequence). J gave up 1 base and V 2 bases, and 6 bases lay outside the gene matches. The CDR3 extends over 17 amino acids. CDR3 in DNA: TGCAGTGCTAGAAGGCTAGCGGGAGGGCCTTCCTACAATGAGCAGTTCTTC. Translated: CSARRLAGGPSYNEQFF.

Written as DNA, the CDR3 is TGTGCCAGCACCTTGACTAGCGGGGGCTACAATGAGCAGTTCTTC. It specifies CASTLTSGGYNEQFF. The rearrangement joins TRBV6-2 or TRBV6-3 to TRBJ2-1, with TRBD2 matching 12 bases. This CDR3 is built from 15 residues. Trimming removed 7 bases from V and 3 bases from J; junction bases left unmatched: 4. CDR1 and CDR2 (germline): MNHEY, SVGEGT.

This clonotype was recorded at least ten times. This chain joins TRBV18 and TRBJ2-6; D is unclear. There are 15 residues in the CDR3. V shed 3 bases and J shed 2 bases, with 8 bases lying between them. Germline assignment: CDR1 KGHSH and CDR2 LQKENI. The CDR3 coding sequence is TGTGCCAGCTCACCGTCGATGGCTGGGGCCAACGTCCTGACTTTC. It translates to CASSPSMAGANVLTF.

This clonotype appeared many times. The DNA of the CDR3 is TGTGCCAGCAGTTCCTTCGCCGGGACAGGGGTTTCAGGCCAGCCCCAGCATTTT. This encodes CASSSFAGTGVSGQPQHF. The chain links TRBV28 to TRBJ1-5; 10 bases align to TRBD1. The CDR3 runs 18 residues. Germline-derived CDR1 and CDR2 are MDHEN and SYDVKM. The junction had 16 bases not matched to a gene; V was cut back by 4 bases and J by 7 bases.

Worth noting for this clonotype: Since a much larger clone is just one base distant, this may be a read error. V gene TRBV5-5 combines with J gene TRBJ2-3, with D perhaps matching TRBD2 (6 bases). The CDR3 totals 16 residues. Trimming pared 0 bases from V and 6 bases from J, leaving 17 bases between. The germline V gene encodes CDR1 SGHKS and CDR2 YYEKEE (reference sequence). The CDR3, as DNA: TGTGCCAGCAGCTTGGGGAGAGGCGGGGCATCGGATACGCAGTATTTT. Translating it yields CASSLGRGGASDTQYF.

The chain uses TRBV12-3 or TRBV12-4 and TRBJ2-3; no clear D. This CDR3 comprises 10 residues. The V end was cut by 3 bases, the J end by 8 bases, with 3 bases between. As DNA, the CDR3 is TGTGCCAGCAGTTTTTCTACGCAGTATTTT. This translates into CASSFSTQYF.

To note about this clonotype: A much larger clone lies a single base off, so this may be a read error. The rearrangement links TRBV10-3 to TRBJ2-5, with 9 positions matching TRBD2. Germline CDR1 and CDR2: ENHRY and SYGVKD. This CDR3 contains 13 residues. CDR3 DNA sequence: TGTGCCATCGCCGCGGGGGGGCAAGAGACCCAGTGCTTC. Its protein is CAIAAGGQETQCF.

The rearrangement links TRBV5-6 to TRBJ1-2; D is undetermined. CDR3 length: 14 amino acids. Germline V lookup: CDR1 SGHDT, CDR2 YYEEEE. V lost 1 base and J 4 bases, leaving 11 bases between the germline ends. The CDR3 loop is CASSLKGPRYGYTF. CDR3 nucleotide sequence: TGTGCCAGCAGCTTGAAGGGTCCTCGCTATGGCTACACCTTC.

This clonotype was counted many times. The CDR3 bases are TGCGCCAGCAGCTCCCTAGCGGGGACTAGCACAGATACGCAGTATTTT. Translation: CASSSLAGTSTDTQYF. The chain couples TRBV5-1 to TRBJ2-3, with 9 positions matching TRBD2. V lost 3 bases to trimming and J lost 0 bases; unmatched junction nucleotides: 5. CDR1 is SGHRS and CDR2 is YFSETQ in the germline V gene. This CDR3 has 16 amino acids. The complete variable domain, with remaining parts taken from reference TRBV5-1 and TRBJ2-3, reads KAGVTQTPRYLIKTRGQQVTLSCSPISGHRSVSWYQQTPGQGLQFLFEYFSETQRNKGNFPGRFSGRQFSNSRSEMNVSTLELGDSALYLCASSSLAGTSTDTQYFGPGTRLTVL.

The rearrangement joins TRBV2 to TRBJ2-3; 8 bases align to TRBD1. The CDR3 is 12 residues long. Germline V gene sequence: CDR1 SNHLY, CDR2 FYNNEI. V lost 5 bases, J lost 7 bases, and 2 bases stayed unmatched. The CDR3 DNA reads as TGTGCCAGCAGTCGACAGGGGAATACGCAGTATTTT. Encoded protein: CASSRQGNTQYF.

This clonotype came up a few times. The V call is TRBV20-1, the J call TRBJ1-6; D uncertain. The germline V gene has CDR1 DFQATT and CDR2 SNEGSKA (reference sequence). The CDR3 length is 15 residues. Deletions cut 3 bases from V and 8 bases from J, with 17 bases between. The CDR3 nucleotides are TGCAGTGCTAGGAATTACGGCATTGGCGATTCACCCCTCCACTTT. This codes for CSARNYGIGDSPLHF.